These T cell receptor beta chains were read from a single sample in a study of T cells in Graves' hyperthyroidism and ophthalmopathy. TCRdb re-called the multiplex PCR reads through MiXCR, storing one row per CDR3 protein. The sample lists about 540,000 distinct CDR3 sequences; about 45% were seen once. The sequenced sample was peripheral blood or thyroid tissue (not recorded which). The receptor set was obtained from a woman younger than 35 with Graves' hyperthyroidism. Each CDR3 is given without its conserved first and last residue. Each record gives: V gene, J gene, clone size, CDR3 protein. Only part of the rows carry a size: once, few, many, or a class if the clone is expanded.

V: TRBV10-3
J: TRBJ2-7
size: many
CDR3: ASRDALSEQY

V: TRBV2
J: TRBJ2-5
size: -
CDR3: ASSKQGVGETQY

V: TRBV7-2
J: TRBJ1-5
size: many
CDR3: ASSWGQGSNQPQH

V: TRBV10-3
J: TRBJ1-6
size: -
CDR3: ASSSMDRTLH

V: TRBV6-6
J: TRBJ2-2
size: few
CDR3: AGSTREVGELF

V: TRBV7-2
J: TRBJ1-6
size: many
CDR3: ASSPSRTGAALPLH

V: TRBV20-1
J: TRBJ2-5
size: -
CDR3: SARALGVVQETQY

V: TRBV20-1
J: TRBJ1-4
size: few
CDR3: SASSPGTEEEKLF

V: TRBV7-8
J: TRBJ2-7
size: -
CDR3: ASSYPGGTSSYEQY

V: TRBV4-1
J: TRBJ2-7
size: few
CDR3: ASSHPVGEQY

V: TRBV7-3
J: TRBJ2-7
size: -
CDR3: ASSLYPGPRSYEQY

V: TRBV25-1
J: TRBJ1-2
size: -
CDR3: ASSARRAGVIYGHT

V: TRBV20-1
J: TRBJ2-7
size: -
CDR3: SAGVAGDYYEQY

V: TRBV7-9
J: TRBJ1-1
size: few
CDR3: ASSQDRGADTEAF

V: TRBV2
J: TRBJ1-4
size: once
CDR3: ASSYSLQRAYEKLF

V: TRBV7-8
J: TRBJ2-7
size: many
CDR3: ASSLGRDAYEQY

V: TRBV9
J: TRBJ1-4
size: -
CDR3: ASSQEGTGNEKLF